Presented here are 26 T cell receptor beta chains from one specimen sequenced in a study of blood T cell repertoires in COVID-19. Method: immunoSEQ multiplex PCR; TCRdb's copy keeps in-frame clones and lacks some. The sample has 300,000 or so clones, around 89% seen once. The specimen sequenced was peripheral blood. Source of these receptors: a man aged 18 to 30 who had recovered from COVID-19.

The rearrangement links TRBV5-1 to TRBJ2-1; TRBD2 matches at 15 bases. The CDR3 extends over 17 amino acids. Germline V lookup: CDR1 SGHRS, CDR2 YFSETQ. V lost 4 bases, J lost 9 bases, and 11 bases stayed unmatched. The CDR3 protein is CASSPRTSGRAGAEQFF. As DNA, the CDR3 is TGCGCCAGCAGCCCCCGGACTAGCGGGAGGGCCGGGGCTGAGCAGTTCTTC.

V gene TRBV7-8 combines with J gene TRBJ1-4; D is perhaps TRBD1 (5 bases). In germline, CDR1 is SGHVS, CDR2 FQNEAQ. This CDR3 is built from 16 residues. V lost 2 bases, J lost 7 bases, and 17 bases lay in between. The CDR3 bases are TGTGCCAGCAGCTTACTCCCCCCGGGACTTTCTGAAAAACTGTTTTTT. Its translation: CASSLLPPGLSEKLFF.

This clone has more than one count but fewer than ten. This chain uses TRBV3-1 (or the pseudogene TRBV3-2) with TRBJ2-7; TRBD2 matches 7 bases. Germline V gives CDR1 LGHDT, CDR2 YNNKEL (reference sequence). The trim removed 1 base at V and 5 bases at J, leaving 8 bases unmatched. This CDR3 spans 15 amino acids. The CDR3 here is CASSQAIGLEDEQYF. The CDR3 DNA is TGTGCCAGCAGCCAAGCCATTGGACTAGAGGACGAGCAGTACTTC.

Here the CDR3 DNA reads TGTGCCAGCAGTGGGGGGGACACCATATATTTT. This sequence encodes CASSGGDTIYF. The chain employs TRBV12-3 or TRBV12-4 and TRBJ1-3, with D maybe TRBD1 (5 bases). V was pared by 5 bases and J by 8 bases, with 7 bases between. The CDR3 is 11 amino acids.

The CDR3 region is CASSKSGGPGETQYF. The DNA of the CDR3 is TGCGCCAGCAGCAAAAGCGGGGGGCCAGGGGAGACCCAGTACTTC. The genes are TRBV4-3 and TRBJ2-5; 9 nucleotides line up with TRBD2. The junction had 9 bases not matched to a gene; V was cut back by 5 bases and J by 5 bases. The CDR3 is made up of 15 amino acids. In germline, CDR1 is LGHNA, CDR2 YSLEER.

V is TRBV27 and J is TRBJ1-2, with D possibly being TRBD1 (6 bases). Germline loops: CDR1 MNHEY, CDR2 SMNVEV (reference sequence). V lost 3 bases, J lost 0 bases, and 17 bases lay in between. The CDR3 contains 17 residues. CDR3 region: CASSLSYRELANYGYTF. CDR3 sequence (DNA): TGTGCCAGCAGTTTGTCGTACAGGGAGTTAGCTAACTATGGCTACACCTTC.

The chain carries TRBV7-2 and TRBJ1-1; 7 positions agree with TRBD1. Unmatched junction bases numbered 15, after V lost 6 bases and J lost 11 bases. CDR3 size: 14 residues. CDR1 and CDR2 (germline): SGHTA, FQGNSA. In DNA form, the CDR3 reads TGTGCCAGCAGGAGGGGTGGAGGACTCAGGGGGGCTTTCTTT. Translating gives CASRRGGGLRGAFF.

The chain links TRBV6-5 to TRBJ2-2; 9 bases map to TRBD1. Germline lookup yields CDR1 MNHEY and CDR2 SVGAGI. The V and J ends lost 6 bases and 2 bases, in that order; junction bases with no gene match: 4. The CDR3 has 15 amino acids. The CDR3 loop reads CASRVGQGNTGELFF. CDR3 bases: TGTGCCAGCAGGGTGGGACAGGGAAACACCGGGGAGCTGTTTTTT.

The rearrangement links TRBV5-5 to TRBJ1-4, with a weak D call TRBD1 (5 bases). The CDR3 runs 12 residues. V was clipped by 5 bases and J by 8 bases, with 10 bases between them. CDR1 is SGHKS, CDR2 YYEKEE, per germline (reference sequence). The CDR3 spells CASRAGREKLFF. CDR3 nucleotides: TGTGCCAGCAGGGCGGGACGGGAAAAACTGTTTTTT.

The CDR3, as DNA: TGTGCCAGCAGCCCGGACAGGATAAACACCGGGGAGCTGTTTTTT. Translated, it gives CASSPDRINTGELFF. The chain has TRBV5-6 and TRBJ2-2, with 7 positions matching TRBD1. Germline V gene data show CDR1 as SGHDT and CDR2 as YYEEEE. The junction had 5 bases not matched to a gene; V was cut back by 4 bases and J by 2 bases. The CDR3 is made up of 15 amino acids.

The sample holds one count of this clone. The gene calls are TRBV9 and TRBJ2-5; TRBD1 agrees at 8 bases. V lost 5 bases, J lost 3 bases, and 3 bases stayed unmatched. The length of the CDR3 is 13 residues. Looked up from germline, CDR1 is SGDLS and CDR2 is YYNGEE. CDR3 nucleotide sequence: TGTGCCAGCAGGGGGGGACAGGAAGAGACCCAGTACTTC. This sequence encodes CASRGGQEETQYF.

The genes are TRBV7-3 and TRBJ1-2; 8 positions agree with TRBD1. Germline CDR1 SGHTA, CDR2 FQGTGA. V lost 2 bases and J lost 6; bases outside the gene matches: 14. The CDR3 extends over 17 amino acids. CDR3 protein: CASSLGYRGAYSDGYTF. For the CDR3, the DNA is TGTGCCAGCAGCTTAGGGTACAGGGGGGCTTATTCCGATGGCTACACCTTC.

The genes are TRBV7-9 and TRBJ2-7; TRBD1 matches 9 bases. Germline V gives CDR1 SEHNR, CDR2 FQNEAQ (reference sequence). The junction had 8 bases not matched to a gene; V was cut back by 5 bases and J by 3 bases. CDR3 length: 15 amino acids. CDR3 sequence (DNA): TGTGCCAGCAGCGCAGGACCGGGACAGGGCTACGAGCAGTACTTC. Amino acid sequence: CASSAGPGQGYEQYF.

The sample holds a few counts of this clone. The chain recombines TRBV4-1 with TRBJ1-2, with TRBD1 as a possible D gene (5 bases). This CDR3 is 13 amino acids long. The ends were cut back, 4 bases at V and 12 bases at J, with 18 bases in the middle. Looked up from germline, CDR1 is MGHRA and CDR2 is YSYEKL. The CDR3 sequence: CASSPRQSRDNTF. The CDR3 nucleotides read TGCGCCAGCAGCCCCCGACAGTCTAGAGATAACACCTTC.

The chain uses TRBV12-3 or TRBV12-4 and TRBJ2-1, with TRBD2 matching over 7 bases. V dropped 11 bases and J dropped 11; count of bases not matched to a gene: 12. This CDR3 is built from 12 residues. CDR3 sequence (DNA): TGTGCCTCAGGCTGGCGGGAGTCACAGCAGTTCTTC. Protein: CASGWRESQQFF.

V and J are TRBV5-4 and TRBJ2-1; D not certain. CDR3 size: 12 residues. V lost 2 bases, J lost 7 bases, and 7 bases lay in between. CDR1 SGHNT and CDR2 YYREEE come from the germline V gene (reference sequence). The CDR3 spells CASSFELNEQFF. The CDR3 region has the DNA TGTGCCAGCAGCTTCGAACTGAATGAGCAGTTCTTC.

The V gene is TRBV7-6, the J gene TRBJ2-3; 10 nucleotides match TRBD2. The CDR3 is 19 amino acids. Trimming cost V 4 bases and J 2 bases; bases outside gene matches: 15. Per germline, CDR1 SGHVS and CDR2 FNYEAQ. Here the CDR3 DNA reads TGTGCCAGCAGCTATCACCCCCTCCTTAGCGGGGGGCACACAGATACGCAGTATTTT. Translating it yields CASSYHPLLSGGHTDTQYF.

V usage is TRBV7-9 and J usage is TRBJ2-1, with unresolved D. The CDR3 covers 11 residues. From germline, CDR1 is SEHNR and CDR2 FQNEAQ (reference sequence). V was clipped by 2 bases and J by 8 bases, with 4 bases between them. The DNA of the CDR3 is TGTGCCAGCAGCTTATTCGATGAGCAGTTCTTC. Residues: CASSLFDEQFF.

The chain joins TRBV7-9 to TRBJ2-3; 7 nucleotides line up with TRBD1. Germline-derived CDR1 and CDR2 are SEHNR and FQNEAQ (reference sequence). The V segment lost 5 bases and the J segment 1 base; nucleotides outside the gene matches: 15. This CDR3 contains 18 residues. Here the CDR3 DNA reads TGTGCCAGCAGCCCCACAGGGGTAGCCGGGATCGGCACAGATACGCAGTATTTT. Translated: CASSPTGVAGIGTDTQYF. The whole variable domain, remainder taken from reference TRBV7-9 and TRBJ2-3, is DTGVSQNPRHKITKRGQNVTFRCDPISEHNRLYWYRQTLGQGPEFLTYFQNEAQLEKSRLLSDRFSAERPKGSFSTLEIQRTEQGDSAMYLCASSPTGVAGIGTDTQYFGPGTRLTVL.

The J gene is TRBJ1-1, the V gene TRBV9; 10 bases match TRBD1. CDR3 size: 15 residues. Unmatched junction bases numbered 4, after V lost 4 bases and J lost 1 base. Germline CDR1 is SGDLS and CDR2 is YYNGEE. The CDR3 DNA is TGTGCCAGCAGCCCCCGACAGGGGGCGAACACTGAAGCTTTCTTT. This translates into CASSPRQGANTEAFF. Full variable domain (remainder filled in from reference TRBV9 and TRBJ1-1): DSGVTQTPKHLITATGQRVTLRCSPRSGDLSVYWYQQSLDQGLQFLIQYYNGEERAKGNILERFSAQQFPDLHSELNLSSLELGDSALYFCASSPRQGANTEAFFGQGTRLTVV.

This rearrangement joins TRBV5-8 to TRBJ1-6, with unresolved D. This CDR3 contains 12 residues. V lost 4 bases, J lost 6 bases, and 5 bases lay in between. CDR1 and CDR2 from the germline V gene are SGHTS and YDEGEE. The chain's CDR3 is CASSLRNSPLHF. The CDR3 coding sequence is TGTGCCAGCAGCCTGCGTAATTCACCCCTCCACTTT.

This chain uses TRBV6-5 with TRBJ1-1; D might be TRBD1 (6 bases). Per germline, CDR1 MNHEY and CDR2 SVGAGI. This CDR3 contains 16 residues. The V gene lost 3 bases and the J gene lost 0 bases, with 14 bases spanning the gap. For the CDR3, the DNA is TGTGCCAGCAGTTATCAAGCCGGGGGGCTGAACACTGAAGCTTTCTTT. This sequence encodes CASSYQAGGLNTEAFF.

The rearrangement joins TRBV10-3 to TRBJ1-6; 7 bases agree with TRBD1. Germline lookup yields CDR1 ENHRY and CDR2 SYGVKD. V shed 6 bases and J 9 bases; nucleotides not matched to a gene: 11. This CDR3 comprises 15 residues. The CDR3 protein is CAISEEQGGGSPLHF. CDR3 DNA: TGTGCCATCAGCGAAGAGCAGGGGGGCGGTTCACCCCTCCACTTT.

V and J are TRBV6-2 or TRBV6-3 and TRBJ1-6; no definite D call. From germline, CDR1 is MNHEY and CDR2 SVGEGT. The length of the CDR3 is 16 residues. The ends were cut back, 0 bases at V and 5 bases at J, with 11 bases in the middle. The CDR3 DNA sequence: TGTGCCAGCAGTTACTCGGTTCAACAGCATAATTCACCCCTCCACTTT. Translating it yields CASSYSVQQHNSPLHF.

The chain recombines TRBV10-3 with TRBJ2-7; D possibly corresponds to TRBD1 (6 bases). The CDR3 runs 15 residues. V shed 4 bases and J shed 0 bases, with 13 bases lying between them. In germline, CDR1 is ENHRY, CDR2 SYGVKD. CDR3 sequence (DNA): TGTGCCATCAGTGGGCCGCCGGACAGCTCCTACGAGCAGTACTTC. Residues: CAISGPPDSSYEQYF.

The chain is built from TRBV5-4 and TRBJ2-2, with 9 nucleotides matching TRBD2. Germline CDR1 reads SGHNT; CDR2 reads YYREEE (reference sequence). The CDR3 is 15 amino acids. V dropped 2 bases and J dropped 6; count of bases not matched to a gene: 5. CDR3 sequence (DNA): TGTGCCAGCAGCTTAGGGCTAGCGGGACCCGGGGAGCTGTTTTTT. Its translation is CASSLGLAGPGELFF.